The 24 T cell receptor beta chains in this list originate from one sample, sequenced in a study of blood T cell repertoires in COVID-19. The data were produced by immunoSEQ multiplex PCR, yet TCRdb's version contains in-frame clones alone and is incomplete. The sample has over 90,000 clones, roughly 82% seen once. What was sequenced was peripheral blood. The receptors here all came from a human donor in a cohort sampled during active COVID-19.

This clone was seen once. The V and J genes are TRBV6-6 and TRBJ2-5, with D possibly matching TRBD2 (6 bases). There are 10 residues in the CDR3. The germline V gene encodes CDR1 MNHNY and CDR2 SVGAGI (reference sequence). V lost 8 bases and J lost 5, with 6 bases in between. The CDR3 DNA sequence: TGTGCCAGCGGGGGGGAGACCCAGTACTTC. It translates to CASGGETQYF.

The chain links TRBV5-1 to TRBJ2-2, with TRBD1 matching over 9 bases. The junction had 2 bases not matched to a gene; V was cut back by 7 bases and J by 1 base. This CDR3 has 14 residues. Germline CDR1 and CDR2: SGHRS and YFSETQ. This CDR3 reads CASLGQGNTGELFF. Here the CDR3 DNA reads TGCGCCAGCCTGGGACAGGGGAACACCGGGGAGCTGTTTTTT.

J is TRBJ2-2 and V is TRBV4-1, with 9 bases matching TRBD2. V lost 0 bases to trimming and J lost 8 bases; unmatched junction nucleotides: 10. Per germline, CDR1 MGHRA and CDR2 YSYEKL. There are 17 residues in the CDR3. The CDR3 DNA is TGCGCCAGCAGCCAAGATGGCGGGGGGGCCGTCGTTGGGGAGCTGTTTTTT. It codes for CASSQDGGGAVVGELFF.

About this clone: Other nucleotide sequences from this sample produce the same CDR3. J is TRBJ2-2 and V is TRBV7-3; possibly TRBD2 for D (6 bases). Trimming took 2 bases from V and 6 from J, leaving 7 bases between them. This CDR3 comprises 13 residues. Per germline, CDR1 SGHTA and CDR2 FQGTGA. CDR3 residues: CASSLGGAGELFF. CDR3 DNA: TGTGCCAGCAGCTTAGGCGGGGCCGGGGAGCTGTTTTTT. The variable domain in full, completed from reference TRBV7-3 and TRBJ2-2, reads GAGVSQTPSNKVTEKGKYVELRCDPISGHTALYWYRQSLGQGPEFLIYFQGTGAADDSGLPNDRFFAVRPEGSVSTLKIQRTERGDSAVYLCASSLGGAGELFFGEGSRLTVL.

This clone was seen a handful of times. The genes are TRBV30 and TRBJ2-1; TRBD1 is a possible D gene (6 bases). The CDR3 is 15 amino acids. Germline V gives CDR1 GTSNPN, CDR2 SVGIG (reference sequence). Between the trimmed V and J ends, which lost 0 bases and 3 bases, there was a span of 12 bases. The CDR3 sequence: CAWSVRGSGYNEQFF. The CDR3 nucleotides read TGTGCCTGGAGTGTAAGGGGGTCTGGCTACAATGAGCAGTTCTTC. Combining the CDR3 with reference TRBV30 and TRBJ2-1 gives the whole variable domain SQTIHQWPATLVQPVGSPLSLECTVEGTSNPNLYWYRQAAGRGLQLLFYSVGIGQISSEVPQNLSASRPQDRQFILSSKKLLLSDSGFYLCAWSVRGSGYNEQFFGPGTRLTVL.

The V and J genes are TRBV5-1 and TRBJ2-3; 10 nucleotides agree with TRBD2. Germline CDR1 is SGHRS and CDR2 is YFSETQ. V lost 4 bases, J lost 3 bases, and 8 bases stayed unmatched. This CDR3 has 16 amino acids. CDR3 coding DNA: TGCGCCAGCAGCAGGATTCTAGCGGGGGCTACAGATACGCAGTATTTT. Residues: CASSRILAGATDTQYF.

The chain carries TRBV9 and TRBJ1-1; TRBD1 is a possible D gene (6 bases). The CDR3 has 14 amino acids. Germline-derived CDR1 and CDR2 are SGDLS and YYNGEE. Trimming cost V 7 bases and J 3 bases, with 16 bases left between them. CDR3 DNA: TGTGCCAGCCATAAAACAGGGAGTGACACTGAAGCTTTCTTT. Translating gives CASHKTGSDTEAFF. Using reference TRBV9 and TRBJ1-1 for the parts outside the CDR3, the full variable domain is DSGVTQTPKHLITATGQRVTLRCSPRSGDLSVYWYQQSLDQGLQFLIQYYNGEERAKGNILERFSAQQFPDLHSELNLSSLELGDSALYFCASHKTGSDTEAFFGQGTRLTVV.

V is TRBV5-1 and J is TRBJ2-3; 9 bases line up with TRBD1. The CDR3 has 15 residues. Germline-derived CDR1 and CDR2 are SGHRS and YFSETQ. V lost 4 bases to trimming and J lost 7 bases; unmatched junction nucleotides: 10. In DNA form, the CDR3 reads TGCGCCAGCAGCCTTGGTCGACAGGGGGAAAATACGCAGTATTTT. It codes for CASSLGRQGENTQYF.

The chain recombines TRBV6-2 or TRBV6-3 with TRBJ2-5; the D gene is possibly TRBD2 (7 bases). V lost 2 bases, J lost 4 bases, and 11 bases lay in between. CDR3 length: 14 residues. Germline CDR1 is MNHEY and CDR2 is SVGEGT. The CDR3 DNA is TGTGCCAGCAGTTACCTCGGGGGGCGAGAGACCCAGTACTTC. It specifies CASSYLGGRETQYF.

The V call is TRBV6-2 or TRBV6-3, the J call TRBJ1-4; 7 bases fit TRBD1. CDR3 length: 15 residues. Germline V lookup: CDR1 MNHEY, CDR2 SVGEGT. J lost 3 bases, V lost 7 bases, and 8 bases had no gene match. The CDR3 nucleotides read TGTGCCAGCATCCCCAGGGGGTGGCCTAATGAAAAACTGTTTTTT. It yields the protein CASIPRGWPNEKLFF.

J is TRBJ2-7 and V is TRBV18, with D possibly matching TRBD2 (6 bases). The CDR3 consists of 15 residues. The germline CDR1 and CDR2 sequences are KGHSH and LQKENI. Trimming stripped 2 bases from V and 4 bases from J, with 15 bases between. CDR3 nucleotide sequence: TGTGCCAGCTCACCATACCGCGCTGGGACTTACGAGCAGTACTTC. It encodes CASSPYRAGTYEQYF.

This chain connects TRBV5-1 to TRBJ2-3; 12 bases match TRBD2. The CDR3 runs 17 residues. Germline V CDR1 and CDR2: SGHRS, YFSETQ. The junction had 8 bases not matched to a gene; V was cut back by 4 bases and J by 2 bases. CDR3 sequence reads: CASSLPPSGGATDTQYF. CDR3 DNA: TGCGCCAGCAGCCTCCCTCCTAGCGGGGGGGCCACAGATACGCAGTATTTT.

The chain links TRBV6-2 or TRBV6-3 to TRBJ1-5; TRBD1 is a possible D gene (5 bases). Looked up from germline, CDR1 is MNHEY and CDR2 is SVGEGT. Trimming cost V 2 bases and J 0 bases, with 11 bases left between them. The length of the CDR3 is 16 residues. The chain's CDR3 is CASSYHQGYSNQPQHF. The CDR3 DNA sequence: TGTGCCAGCAGTTACCACCAGGGCTATAGCAATCAGCCCCAGCATTTT.

This clone has more than one count but fewer than ten. The chain employs TRBV19 and TRBJ1-1, with TRBD1 matching 11 bases. CDR1 LNHDA and CDR2 SQIVND come from the germline V gene (reference sequence). This CDR3 is built from 13 residues. With V trimmed by 9 bases and J by 7 bases, 7 bases remained unmatched. CDR3 sequence (DNA): TGTGCCAGACCGGGACAGGGGGTGGTTGAAGCTTTCTTT. Translated, it gives CARPGQGVVEAFF.

This chain uses TRBV7-9 with TRBJ1-4, with 7 bases that match TRBD1. This CDR3 is built from 14 residues. Losses at the gene ends were 2 bases for V and 7 bases for J; bases not matched to a gene: 4. Germline-derived CDR1 and CDR2 are SEHNR and FQNEAQ (reference sequence). The CDR3: CASSLRGGGEKLFF. The CDR3 nucleotides read TGTGCCAGCAGCTTACGAGGGGGCGGTGAAAAACTGTTTTTT.

This clone was counted a few times. The rearrangement uses TRBV7-9 and TRBJ1-5, with D uncertain. Trimming removed 5 bases from V and 6 bases from J, with 8 bases in between. The CDR3 extends over 12 amino acids. Germline loops: CDR1 SEHNR, CDR2 FQNEAQ (reference sequence). The CDR3 here is CASSAGGQPQHF. CDR3 bases: TGTGCCAGCAGCGCCGGCGGTCAGCCCCAGCATTTT.

This chain connects TRBV6-5 to TRBJ2-3, with D possibly matching TRBD1 (5 bases). Deletions cut 10 bases from V and 2 bases from J, with 13 bases between. The CDR3 extends over 13 amino acids. Germline values: CDR1 MNHEY, CDR2 SVGAGI. CDR3 DNA: TGTGCCACTCCGGACAAGCACACAGATACGCAGTATTTT. It yields the protein CATPDKHTDTQYF.

This clone has a count of ten or more. The J gene is TRBJ2-7, the V gene TRBV15; no clear D gene. CDR3 size: 17 residues. V dropped 4 bases and J dropped 2 bases, with 21 bases sitting between them. From germline, CDR1 is LNHNV and CDR2 YYDKDF (reference sequence). CDR3 sequence: CATSIIEPATLTYEQYF. The CDR3 DNA reads TGTGCCACCAGCATAATAGAGCCCGCGACTTTAACCTACGAGCAGTACTTC. Combining the CDR3 with reference TRBV15 and TRBJ2-7 gives the whole variable domain DAMVIQNPRYQVTQFGKPVTLSCSQTLNHNVMYWYQQKSSQAPKLLFHYYDKDFNNEADTPDNFQSRRPNTSFCFLDIRSPGLGDTAMYLCATSIIEPATLTYEQYFGPGTRLTVT.

The rearrangement links TRBV16 to TRBJ2-3, with D possibly matching TRBD2 (6 bases). V lost 1 base to trimming and J lost 2 bases, with 16 bases between them. The CDR3 is 17 residues long. Germline loops: CDR1 KGHSY, CDR2 FQNENV. Here the CDR3 DNA reads TGTGCCAGCAGCCAATGGTCCCTTGGGACTTCCACAGATACGCAGTATTTT. Amino acid sequence: CASSQWSLGTSTDTQYF.

The chain couples TRBV5-1 to TRBJ2-2; 10 bases fit TRBD2. Germline V gene lookup returns CDR1 SGHRS and CDR2 YFSETQ. The V and J ends lost 4 bases and 1 base, in that order; junction bases with no gene match: 13. CDR3 size: 19 residues. The CDR3 DNA follows: TGCGCCAGCAGCCCCTCCGAGATAGCGGGGGGTTGGAACACCGGGGAGCTGTTTTTT. The encoded protein is CASSPSEIAGGWNTGELFF.

V and J are TRBV7-8 and TRBJ2-7, with 13 bases lining up with TRBD2. Trimming at V came to 5 bases and at J to 6 bases, leaving 7 bases not matched to a gene. Germline V lookup: CDR1 SGHVS, CDR2 FQNEAQ. This CDR3 contains 15 residues. The CDR3 DNA follows: TGTGCCAGCAGCCATCGGGGACTAGCGGGAACCGAGCAGTACTTC. Its translation is CASSHRGLAGTEQYF.

In DNA, the CDR3 is TGCGCCAGCAGCTTGACCGGGGAGAACACTGAAGCTTTCTTT. Its translation: CASSLTGENTEAFF. The V call is TRBV5-1, the J call TRBJ1-1; D unclear. Germline lookup yields CDR1 SGHRS and CDR2 YFSETQ. Trimming cost V 1 base and J 1 base, with 8 bases left between them. This CDR3 has 14 amino acids.

This chain joins TRBV18 and TRBJ1-1; D unclear. Germline lookup yields CDR1 KGHSH and CDR2 LQKENI. The CDR3 has 14 amino acids. V was trimmed by 0 bases and J by 7 bases, leaving 12 bases between them. CDR3 protein: CASSPPTRVGEAFF. CDR3 DNA sequence: TGTGCCAGCTCACCACCGACTAGGGTGGGTGAAGCTTTCTTT. Full variable domain (remainder filled in from reference TRBV18 and TRBJ1-1): NAGVMQNPRHLVRRRGQEARLRCSPMKGHSHVYWYRQLPEEGLKFMVYLQKENIIDESGMPKERFSAEFPKEGPSILRIQQVVRGDSAAYFCASSPPTRVGEAFFGQGTRLTVV.

This clone was observed a handful of times. The chain links TRBV7-8 to TRBJ2-7, with 7 bases fitting TRBD1. The CDR3 consists of 15 residues. CDR1 SGHVS and CDR2 FQNEAQ come from the germline V gene. Germline trimming cut 0 bases from V and 2 bases from J; bases unmatched to any gene: 4. The CDR3 protein is CASSLAPTGTYEQYF. The CDR3, as DNA: TGTGCCAGCAGCTTAGCACCGACAGGGACCTACGAGCAGTACTTC.